This note documents a single TCR beta chain sequence. No antigen is known for it. This record comes from a study of cytomegalovirus exposure and HLA in healthy donors. The study, taken as a whole, reports: Many donors carried some public TCRs, although rarity characterized most TCR sequences. According to the study, 150 to 200 TCR beta chains were cytomegalovirus-associated. Upon later analysis, HLA-associated TCR beta chains proved more clonally expanded than other, equally common chains. The majority of CMV-associated TCR beta chains were reported as apparently HLA-restricted in a later analysis.

The PCR contained 60 Vbeta and 13 Jbeta primers. TCRdb's table, derived via immunoSEQ multiplex PCR, lists solely in-frame clones and lacks some. The sample comprises about 140,000 clones, around 85% of which are singletons, and approximately 1.1% rests with the top ten. This CDR3 spans 15 amino acids. Trimming pared 3 bases from V and 1 base from J, leaving 12 bases between. From germline, CDR1 is SGHTA and CDR2 FQGTGA. Input material: PBMCs. V is TRBV7-3 and J is TRBJ1-1, with TRBD1 as a possible D gene (6 bases). The TCR originated in a female donor in good health and CMV-seronegative. The CDR3 nucleotides read TGTGCCAGCAGCTTCGATGTGGGGGCGAACACTGAAGCTTTCTTT. It yields the protein CASSFDVGANTEAFF.